A single sample is the source of the 18 T cell receptor beta chains below, sequenced in a study of spatial heterogeneity in lung cancer. Study-wide results and caveats: Tracking of tumor mutation counts was seen in expanded intratumoral alpha and beta TCR counts.

Time point of the sample: sample taken at primary tumor resection. TCRdb reanalysed the 5' RACE reads using MiXCR and keeps one entry per CDR3 protein. The data contain under 11,000 distinct CDR3 sequences, 12% of them seen just once; the ten biggest clones take up around 13%. The antigens these receptors bind are not known. The source was lung tumor tissue, collected at surgery. These receptors were taken from a female donor with early-stage non-small cell lung cancer.

This clonotype is termed medium-sized. The rearrangement uses TRBV27 and TRBJ1-5; D unresolved. The germline V and J ends were trimmed by 3 bases and 4 bases, with 7 bases remaining between them. The germline gives CDR1 MNHEY, CDR2 SMNVEV (reference sequence). CDR3 length: 13 residues. The CDR3 sequence is CASSFAGNQPQHF. In nucleotides, the CDR3 is TGTGCCAGCAGTTTCGCGGGGAATCAGCCCCAGCATTTT.

The chain employs TRBV29-1 and TRBJ1-1; D gene unclear. The CDR3 has 12 amino acids. The germline CDR1 and CDR2 sequences are SQVTM and ANQGSEA. The germline V and J ends were trimmed by 0 bases and 8 bases, with 10 bases remaining between them. CDR3 protein: CSVEDTALEAFF. The CDR3 DNA sequence: TGCAGCGTTGAAGATACAGCACTGGAAGCTTTCTTT.

This clonotype appeared many times. V gene TRBV20-1 combines with J gene TRBJ1-5; 7 nucleotides agree with TRBD1. The CDR3 spans 13 residues. V was clipped by 4 bases and J by 5 bases; unmatched bases: 5. From germline, CDR1 is DFQATT and CDR2 SNEGSKA (reference sequence). CDR3 region: CSAIGTADQPQHF. CDR3 nucleotide sequence: TGCAGTGCTATCGGGACAGCAGATCAGCCCCAGCATTTT.

In this sample, this clonotype turned up many times. V is TRBV9 and J is TRBJ2-7; D perhaps matches TRBD2 (5 bases). V lost 0 bases to trimming and J lost 1 base, with 8 bases between them. From germline, CDR1 is SGDLS and CDR2 YYNGEE. This CDR3 spans 14 amino acids. As DNA, the CDR3 is TGTGCCAGCAGCGTAGCGGGGAAGTCCTACGAGCAGTACTTC. Its protein product is CASSVAGKSYEQYF.

The V and J genes are TRBV24-1 and TRBJ2-2, with no clear D. Between the trimmed V and J ends, which lost 3 bases and 6 bases, there was a span of 10 bases. The length of the CDR3 is 14 residues. The germline CDR1 and CDR2 sequences are KGHDR and SFDVKD. The chain's CDR3 is CATSDNIGAGELFF. In nucleotides, the CDR3 is TGTGCCACCAGTGATAACATCGGTGCCGGGGAGCTGTTTTTT.

In its sample, this clonotype is medium-sized. The CDR3 DNA reads TGTGCCAGCAGTCCACGGGGACAGGCGCCTAGTCAGCCCCAGCATTTT. Translating it yields CASSPRGQAPSQPQHF. V gene TRBV12-3 or TRBV12-4 combines with J gene TRBJ1-5, with 8 bases identical to TRBD1. This CDR3 is 16 amino acids long. V shed 5 bases, J shed 6 bases, and the junction held 12 bases outside the gene matches.

This clonotype showed up many times. The rearrangement links TRBV27 to TRBJ2-7, with 8 bases aligning to TRBD2. Looked up from germline, CDR1 is MNHEY and CDR2 is SMNVEV (reference sequence). V lost 5 bases, J lost 2 bases, and 11 bases stayed unmatched. The CDR3 totals 16 residues. CDR3 coding DNA: TGTGCCAGCAGTCCTGGGGGCGGGAGGCGAACCTACGAGCAGTACTTC. It codes for CASSPGGGRRTYEQYF.

This clonotype was recorded a few times. The gene calls are TRBV3-1 and TRBJ1-1; D gene ambiguous. Germline CDR1 reads LGHDT; CDR2 reads YNNKEL (reference sequence). V lost 4 bases and J 0 bases, leaving 3 bases between the germline ends. This CDR3 has 12 residues. The CDR3 loop is CASSLLNTEAFF. DNA of the CDR3: TGTGCCAGCAGCCTGTTGAACACTGAAGCTTTCTTT.

In its sample, this clonotype was seen a few times. This sequence joins TRBV7-3 and TRBJ1-6; D not certain. Germline V gene data show CDR1 as SGHTA and CDR2 as FQGTGA. This CDR3 contains 15 residues. The germline V and J ends were trimmed by 1 base and 9 bases, with 13 bases remaining between them. CDR3 coding DNA: TGTGCCAGCAGCTTAAGCTACAGTAGTGGTTCACCCCTCCACTTT. Protein product: CASSLSYSSGSPLHF.

By share, this clonotype counts as medium-sized. The V call is TRBV6-6, the J call TRBJ1-2; D unclear. This CDR3 has 15 amino acids. The V and J ends lost 0 bases and 1 base respectively, with 9 bases between them. Germline CDR1 MNHNY, CDR2 SVGAGI (reference sequence). CDR3 DNA: TGTGCCAGCAGTTACTCTCGGCAGAATAACTATGGCTACACCTTC. Its protein is CASSYSRQNNYGYTF.

This clonotype was seen more than once but under ten times. This sequence may be a read error, since a much larger clone differs from it by one base. The V gene is TRBV3-1, the J gene TRBJ2-6; no reliable D call. V was trimmed by 0 bases and J by 0 bases, leaving 9 bases between them. This CDR3 has 17 residues. In germline, CDR1 is LGHDT, CDR2 YNNKEL (reference sequence). CDR3 coding DNA: TGTGCCAGCAGCCAAGAGGACCACAGCTCTGGGGCCAACGTCCTGACTTTC. As protein: CASSQEDHSSGANVLTF. The full variable domain, completed using reference TRBV3-1 and TRBJ2-6, is DTAVSQTPKYLVTQMGNDKSIKCEQNLGHDTMYWYKQDSKKFLKIMFSYNNKELIINETVPNRFSPKSPDKAHLNLHINSLELGDSAVYFCASSQEDHSSGANVLTFGAGSRLTVL.

The table lists this clonotype with many counts. The V gene is TRBV6-1, the J gene TRBJ1-5; D is unclear. Trimming removed 7 bases from V and 4 bases from J, with 20 bases in between. The length of the CDR3 is 16 residues. CDR1 and CDR2 from the germline V gene are MNHNS and SASEGT. The CDR3 protein is CASILWALGVNQPQHF. DNA of the CDR3: TGTGCCAGCATTTTATGGGCACTCGGGGTGAATCAGCCCCAGCATTTT.

The chain is built from TRBV12-3 or TRBV12-4 and TRBJ2-3, with D unclear. The CDR3 sequence is 16 residues long. Trimming shortened V by 6 bases and J by 2 bases, and 18 bases separated the two germline ends. The CDR3 DNA reads TGTGCCAGCAGCTTCCGGAGAGAATATGACACAGATACGCAGTATTTT. Protein sequence: CASSFRREYDTDTQYF.

This clonotype was seen more than once but under ten times. The chain joins TRBV29-1 to TRBJ1-1, with no clear D. The V and J ends lost 1 base and 3 bases respectively, with 9 bases between them. CDR1 and CDR2 from the germline V gene are SQVTM and ANQGSEA. The CDR3 sequence is 13 residues long. The CDR3 reads CSVEVLDHTEAFF. CDR3 bases: TGCAGCGTTGAAGTCTTGGACCACACTGAAGCTTTCTTT. Drawing the rest from reference TRBV29-1 and TRBJ1-1, the complete variable domain is SAVISQKPSRDICQRGTSLTIQCQVDSQVTMMFWYRQQPGQSLTLIATANQGSEATYESGFVIDKFPISRPNLTFSTLTVSNMSPEDSSIYLCSVEVLDHTEAFFGQGTRLTVV.

This clonotype has only a few counts. The V call is TRBV6-1, the J call TRBJ2-6, with D perhaps matching TRBD1 or TRBD2 (5 bases each). Trimming took 5 bases from V and 1 from J, leaving 15 bases between them. The CDR3 has 17 residues. Germline V gives CDR1 MNHNS, CDR2 SASEGT. The CDR3 here is CASSRPGRRSGANVLTF. The CDR3 nucleotides are TGTGCCAGCAGTCGGCCGGGACGTAGATCTGGGGCCAACGTCCTGACTTTC.

This clonotype is medium-sized. DNA of the CDR3: TGTGCCACCAGCAGAGCCGTAGGGGGGAGCTCCTACGAGCAGTACTTC. It specifies CATSRAVGGSSYEQYF. This chain joins TRBV15 and TRBJ2-7; D is perhaps TRBD1 or TRBD2 (6 bases each). The V end lost 1 base, the J end lost 0 bases, and 13 bases lay between the germline ends. CDR1 and CDR2 from the germline V gene are LNHNV and YYDKDF (reference sequence). The CDR3 loop spans 16 amino acids. Variable domain in full (rest from reference TRBV15 and TRBJ2-7): DAMVIQNPRYQVTQFGKPVTLSCSQTLNHNVMYWYQQKSSQAPKLLFHYYDKDFNNEADTPDNFQSRRPNTSFCFLDIRSPGLGDTAMYLCATSRAVGGSSYEQYFGPGTRLTVT.

This rearrangement joins TRBV3-1 to TRBJ1-5, with TRBD1 as a possible D gene (6 bases). The germline gives CDR1 LGHDT, CDR2 YNNKEL (reference sequence). The CDR3 runs to 13 residues. V was shortened by 0 bases and J by 6 bases, with 6 bases between the two germline ends. The CDR3 sequence is CASSQEGAQPQHF. DNA of the CDR3: TGTGCCAGCAGCCAAGAGGGGGCTCAGCCCCAGCATTTT. The full variable domain, in which reference TRBV3-1 and TRBJ1-5 provide the parts outside the CDR3, is DTAVSQTPKYLVTQMGNDKSIKCEQNLGHDTMYWYKQDSKKFLKIMFSYNNKELIINETVPNRFSPKSPDKAHLNLHINSLELGDSAVYFCASSQEGAQPQHFGDGTRLSIL.

This clonotype was detected many times. CDR3 in amino acids: CASEGRGTMNTGELFF. The CDR3 DNA follows: TGTGCCAGCGAGGGGCGGGGGACAATGAACACCGGGGAGCTGTTTTTT. The chain carries TRBV2 and TRBJ2-2; tentatively, D is TRBD2 (7 bases). CDR3 length equals 16 residues. Per the germline V gene, CDR1 is SNHLY and CDR2 is FYNNEI. Trimming took 8 bases from V and 1 from J, leaving 17 bases between them.